This is a list of T cell receptor beta chains from one sample in a study of patients and donors after allogeneic stem cell transplantation. TCRdb passed the RT-PCR reads through MiXCR, listing each CDR3 protein once. The table shows some 960,000 distinct CDR3 sequences, with 18% occurring only once. The sequencing input was blood, either unsorted or a sorted T cell fraction (not recorded which). The receptors come from a human donor who was either an allogeneic HSCT recipient or a stem cell or donor lymphocyte infusion donor (not recorded which). It is not recorded whose cells these are; they may come from a transplant donor. CDR3s include the opening cysteine and the closing phenylalanine or tryptophan. A D gene is named only where the DNA matches it firmly. Clone size is stated in some rows and not others, as once, few, many or a class when expanded.

V	J	size	D	CDR3	DNA
TRBV7-7	TRBJ2-1	many	TRBD2	CASSPLAGGPYNEQFF	TGTGCCAGCAGCCCGCTAGCGGGAGGTCCCTACAATGAGCAGTTCTTC
TRBV29-1	TRBJ2-2	few	-	CSVEGEGYTGELFF	TGCAGCGTTGAAGGCGAGGGGTACACCGGGGAGCTGTTTTTT
TRBV7-2	TRBJ1-5	few	-	CASSSWTPNQPQHF	TGTGCCAGCAGCTCCTGGACACCGAATCAGCCCCAGCATTTT
TRBV14	TRBJ2-3	-	-	CASSQASGTDTQYF	TGTGCCAGCAGCCAAGCTAGCGGCACAGATACGCAGTATTTT
TRBV5-1	TRBJ1-1	many	TRBD1	CASSYNRGFTEAFF	TGCGCCAGCAGCTACAACAGGGGGTTCACTGAAGCTTTCTTT
TRBV28	TRBJ2-5	many	TRBD2	CASKVAGGQETQYF	TGTGCCAGCAAGGTAGCGGGGGGCCAAGAGACCCAGTACTTC
TRBV7-2	TRBJ2-7	few	TRBD1	CASSLEGTGGREQYF	TGTGCCAGCAGCTTAGAAGGGACAGGGGGGCGCGAGCAGTACTTC
TRBV18	TRBJ2-1	-	-	CASSPGPISYNEQFF	TGTGCCAGCTCACCAGGACCCATCTCCTACAATGAGCAGTTCTTC
TRBV20-1	TRBJ2-2	-	TRBD2	CSARDPRRGGTGELFF	TGCAGTGCTAGAGACCCCCGGCGGGGGGGGACCGGGGAGCTGTTTTTT
TRBV25-1	TRBJ2-2	-	-	CASSDGIYRAGELFF	TGTGCCAGCTCCGATGGGATATACCGGGCCGGGGAGCTGTTTTTT
TRBV20-1	TRBJ2-3	few	-	CSARGGAPGTDTQYF	TGCAGTGCTAGGGGCGGGGCGCCGGGGACAGATACGCAGTATTTT
TRBV12-3/TRBV12-4	TRBJ2-2	-	TRBD1	CASSLGQGVTGELFF	TGTGCCAGCAGTTTAGGCCAGGGGGTGACCGGGGAGCTGTTTTTT
TRBV12-3/TRBV12-4	TRBJ2-3	-	TRBD2	CASSSTGGSGRMADTQYF	TGTGCCAGCAGTTCAACCGGGGGTAGCGGGAGAATGGCAGATACGCAGTATTTT
TRBV7-9	TRBJ2-3	many	TRBD2	CASSLNSGGSTDTQYF	TGTGCCAGCAGCTTAAATAGCGGGGGCAGCACAGATACGCAGTATTTT
TRBV7-2	TRBJ2-7	-	TRBD2	CASSLEWSGGYEQYF	TGTGCCAGCAGCTTAGAGTGGAGCGGGGGGTACGAGCAGTACTTC
TRBV20-1	TRBJ2-5	-	-	CSASSVGSGETQYF	TGCAGTGCTAGCTCTGTCGGTAGCGGAGAGACCCAGTACTTC
TRBV27	TRBJ1-2	-	TRBD1	CASSFTGGGYTF	TGTGCCAGCAGTTTCACAGGGGGCGGCTACACCTTC
TRBV20-1	TRBJ2-7	few	-	CSARDRATGYYEQYF	TGCAGTGCTAGAGATCGGGCAACCGGTTACTACGAGCAGTACTTC
TRBV7-2	TRBJ1-6	-	TRBD1	CASSWDSNSPLHF	TGTGCCAGCAGCTGGGACAGTAATTCACCCCTCCACTTT
TRBV5-1	TRBJ1-1	-	TRBD1	CASSSMDRLNTEAFF	TGCGCCAGCAGCTCAATGGACAGGCTGAACACTGAAGCTTTCTTT
TRBV24-1	TRBJ2-4	few	-	CATSDGDGLAKNIQYF	TGTGCCACCAGTGATGGCGACGGACTAGCCAAAAACATTCAGTACTTC
TRBV5-1	TRBJ2-3	-	TRBD1	CASSLDRDRGLNTQYF	TGCGCCAGCAGCTTGGATCGGGACAGGGGGCTGAATACGCAGTATTTT
TRBV9	TRBJ2-3	-	TRBD1	CASTPGGQGAHTQYF	TGTGCCAGCACCCCCGGGGGACAGGGGGCTCATACGCAGTATTTT
TRBV27	TRBJ1-1	-	TRBD1	CASRGTGERNTEAFF	TGTGCCAGCAGGGGGACAGGGGAAAGGAACACTGAAGCTTTCTTT
TRBV6-1	TRBJ2-5	once	-	CASSGQGAATQYF	TGTGCCAGCAGTGGACAAGGGGCGGCGACCCAGTACTTC
TRBV6-5	TRBJ2-7	-	-	CASSYSNEGGGEQYF	TGTGCCAGCAGTTACTCGAATGAAGGAGGAGGCGAGCAGTACTTC
TRBV7-2	TRBJ2-1	few	TRBD2	CASSPWAGGVNEQFF	TGTGCCAGCAGCCCATGGGCGGGGGGTGTCAATGAGCAGTTCTTC
TRBV7-2	TRBJ1-1	-	-	CASSPSGRTEAFF	TGTGCCAGCAGCCCGAGCGGTCGGACTGAAGCTTTCTTT
TRBV12-3/TRBV12-4	TRBJ2-7	-	TRBD2	CASSFGGGREQYF	TGTGCCAGCAGTTTTGGGGGGGGTAGGGAGCAGTACTTC
TRBV12-3/TRBV12-4	TRBJ2-5	many	TRBD1	CASSRRQGWQETQYF	TGTGCCAGCAGTCGTCGACAGGGTTGGCAAGAGACCCAGTACTTC
TRBV20-1	TRBJ2-5	few	TRBD2	CSASPTSGGETQYF	TGCAGTGCTAGCCCGACTAGCGGGGGGGAGACCCAGTACTTC
TRBV20-1	TRBJ1-1	-	TRBD1	CSARGTGGLHPF	TGCAGTGCTAGAGGGACAGGGGGCTTACACCCCTTT
TRBV5-1	TRBJ1-5	few	-	CASSLEGGINQPQHF	TGCGCCAGCAGCTTGGAAGGAGGGATCAATCAGCCCCAGCATTTT
TRBV3-1	TRBJ1-1	-	-	CASSHFDTEAFF	TGTGCCAGCAGCCATTTCGACACTGAAGCTTTCTTT
TRBV6-2/TRBV6-3	TRBJ2-4	-	TRBD2	CASSSSGRAGSKNIQYF	TGTGCCAGCAGTTCAAGCGGGAGGGCTGGGTCCAAAAACATTCAGTACTTC
TRBV5-1	TRBJ2-7	many	TRBD2	CASSFTSGGVSYEQYF	TGCGCCAGCAGCTTCACTAGCGGGGGAGTCTCCTACGAGCAGTACTTC
TRBV14	TRBJ2-7	-	TRBD2	CASSQVTGGAYGQYF	TGTGCCAGCAGCCAAGTGACCGGGGGGGCGTACGGGCAGTACTTC
TRBV12-3/TRBV12-4	TRBJ2-7	-	TRBD2	CASSAAGRGIYEQYF	TGTGCCAGCAGTGCCGCTGGGCGGGGGATTTACGAGCAGTACTTC
TRBV5-1	TRBJ2-3	once	TRBD2	CASSLSLAGGETDTQYF	TGCGCCAGCAGCTTGTCGCTAGCGGGAGGGGAAACAGATACGCAGTATTTT
TRBV6-1	TRBJ2-3	few	TRBD2	CASSRGLAADTQYF	TGTGCCAGCAGTCGCGGACTAGCAGCAGATACGCAGTATTTT
TRBV7-9	TRBJ2-2	-	-	CASSHDRPTGELFF	TGTGCCAGCAGCCATGACCGCCCCACCGGGGAGCTGTTTTTT
TRBV14	TRBJ2-7	-	-	CASSLQGRRAGEQYF	TGTGCCAGCAGCCTACAAGGACGGAGGGCTGGGGAGCAGTACTTC
TRBV7-9	TRBJ1-2	-	-	CASSSYSNYGYTF	TGTGCCAGCAGCTCTTACAGTAACTATGGCTACACCTTC
TRBV11-2	TRBJ2-3	once	TRBD2	CASSLLAGGLITDTQYF	TGTGCCAGCAGCTTACTAGCGGGGGGGCTAATTACAGATACGCAGTATTTT
TRBV12-3/TRBV12-4	TRBJ2-1	-	-	CASSFPGLYNEQFF	TGTGCCAGCAGTTTCCCAGGACTCTACAATGAGCAGTTCTTC
TRBV3-1	TRBJ1-2	-	TRBD1	CASSQEIIQGATGYTF	TGTGCCAGCAGCCAAGAGATAATACAGGGGGCGACTGGCTACACCTTC
TRBV6-1	TRBJ2-1	few	-	CASILGETPSYNEQFF	TGTGCCAGCATTCTGGGGGAGACCCCCTCCTACAATGAGCAGTTCTTC
TRBV7-3	TRBJ2-5	-	TRBD2	CASSPGQAGGPKETQYF	TGTGCCAGCAGCCCAGGTCAAGCGGGAGGGCCGAAAGAGACCCAGTACTTC
TRBV9	TRBJ1-3	once	-	CASSVAAAVSGNTIYF	TGTGCCAGCAGCGTGGCAGCGGCCGTCTCTGGAAACACCATATATTTT
TRBV19	TRBJ2-1	-	-	CASSIDQGMPYNEQFF	TGTGCCAGTAGTATAGATCAGGGCATGCCCTACAATGAGCAGTTCTTC
TRBV6-1	TRBJ1-2	few	-	CASSDFGFANYGYTF	TGTGCCAGCAGTGATTTTGGATTCGCTAACTATGGCTACACCTTC
TRBV12-3/TRBV12-4	TRBJ2-1	many	-	CASSPSHSNEQFF	TGTGCCAGCAGCCCCAGCCATTCCAATGAGCAGTTCTTC
TRBV11-1	TRBJ1-1	few	-	CASSIRVDTEAFF	TGTGCCAGCAGCATCAGGGTCGACACTGAAGCTTTCTTT